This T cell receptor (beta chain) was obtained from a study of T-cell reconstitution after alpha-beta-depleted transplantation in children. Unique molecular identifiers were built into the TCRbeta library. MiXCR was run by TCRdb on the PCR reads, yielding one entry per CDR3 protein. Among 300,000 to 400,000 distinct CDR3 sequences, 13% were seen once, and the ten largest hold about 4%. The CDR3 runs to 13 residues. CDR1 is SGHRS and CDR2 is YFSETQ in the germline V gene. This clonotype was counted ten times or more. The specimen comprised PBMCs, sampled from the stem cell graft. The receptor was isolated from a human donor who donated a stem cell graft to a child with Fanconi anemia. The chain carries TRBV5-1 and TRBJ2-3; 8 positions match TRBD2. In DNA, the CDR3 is TGCGCTGCGTCTAGCGGGAGCACAGATACGCAGTATTTT. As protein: CAASSGSTDTQYF.